Shown below are 31 T cell receptor beta chains from a single sample sequenced in a study of OX40 agonist ivuxolimab in advanced cancers. Clones were read by immunoSEQ multiplex PCR, and TCRdb kept only the in-frame ones, dropping some. The sample lists 13,000 to 15,000 clones, around 77% occurring once. The specimen comprised CD4+ or CD8+ T cells sorted from blood, sampled in a trial of the OX40 agonist ivuxolimab. All receptors come from an adult with an advanced solid tumor such as melanoma, head and neck, liver or kidney cancer.

The chain employs TRBV30 and TRBJ1-1, with 12 nucleotides matching TRBD1. This CDR3 has 13 residues. CDR1 is GTSNPN, CDR2 SVGIG, per germline (reference sequence). V shed 5 bases and J 4 bases; nucleotides not matched to a gene: 2. The CDR3 nucleotides are TGTGCCTGGGTGGGACAGGGGGCCACTGAAGCTTTCTTT. Its translation is CAWVGQGATEAFF.

The genes are TRBV4-1 and TRBJ2-7; a possible D gene is TRBD1 (5 bases). The germline V and J ends were trimmed by 0 bases and 7 bases, with 19 bases remaining between them. The CDR3 contains 16 residues. Per the germline V gene, CDR1 is MGHRA and CDR2 is YSYEKL. Here the CDR3 DNA reads TGCGCCAGCAGCCAAGAAGGAACAGGTGGGGTGGATGAGCAGTACTTC. Amino acid sequence: CASSQEGTGGVDEQYF.

The chain couples TRBV25-1 to TRBJ2-1; TRBD2 matches 10 bases. The V gene's germline CDR1 is MGHDK and CDR2 SYGVNS. V lost 6 bases, J lost 3 bases, and 11 bases stayed unmatched. CDR3 size: 17 residues. CDR3 DNA sequence: TGTGCCAGCAGCCCCTGGGCTAGCGGGAGTGGCTACAATGAGCAGTTCTTC. Its protein product is CASSPWASGSGYNEQFF.

This clone has just a few counts. This sequence joins TRBV2 and TRBJ2-1; 7 bases map to TRBD2. The junction had 8 bases not matched to a gene; V was cut back by 3 bases and J by 3 bases. CDR3 length: 16 amino acids. Germline V CDR1 and CDR2: SNHLY, FYNNEI. As DNA, the CDR3 is TGTGCCAGCAGTGAGTCGGCTAGCGGAGTCTACAATGAGCAGTTCTTC. Translating gives CASSESASGVYNEQFF. The full variable domain, in which reference TRBV2 and TRBJ2-1 provide the parts outside the CDR3, is EPEVTQTPSHQVTQMGQEVILRCVPISNHLYFYWYRQILGQKVEFLVSFYNNEISEKSEIFDDQFSVERPDGSNFTLKIRSTKLEDSAMYFCASSESASGVYNEQFFGPGTRLTVL.

CDR3 DNA: TGTGCCAGCAGTCCTCGGACTAGCGGACTTAATGAGCAGTTCTTC. Translating it yields CASSPRTSGLNEQFF. The chain carries TRBV27 and TRBJ2-1, with 10 bases identical to TRBD2. After removal of 5 bases from V and 7 bases from J, the junction contained 8 bases not matched to a gene. Germline assignment: CDR1 MNHEY and CDR2 SMNVEV (reference sequence). This CDR3 is 15 amino acids long.

This sequence joins TRBV6-1 and TRBJ2-5, with TRBD2 identical over 12 bases. The CDR3 runs 16 residues. Germline V gene sequence: CDR1 MNHNS, CDR2 SASEGT. The V and J ends lost 1 base and 3 bases, in that order; junction bases with no gene match: 3. DNA for the CDR3: TGTGCCAGCAGTGAAGTGAGACTAGCGGGAGAAGAGACCCAGTACTTC. It codes for CASSEVRLAGEETQYF.

V is TRBV14 and J is TRBJ1-4, with D tentatively TRBD1 (6 bases). CDR3 length: 15 amino acids. With 2 bases removed from V and 8 bases from J, the gap between germline ends came to 15 bases. CDR1 is SGHDN, CDR2 FVKESK, per germline. CDR3 DNA: TGTGCCAGCAGCCAAACCGGGACATCTGGAGAAAAACTGTTTTTT. It translates to CASSQTGTSGEKLFF.

V and J are TRBV13 and TRBJ2-7; 11 nucleotides line up with TRBD1. Germline V gene lookup returns CDR1 PRHDT and CDR2 FYEKMQ (reference sequence). V lost 4 bases to trimming and J lost 2 bases; unmatched junction nucleotides: 10. The CDR3 covers 17 residues. The chain's CDR3 is CASSSWDRDRGTYEQYF. The CDR3 nucleotides are TGTGCCAGCAGCTCTTGGGACCGGGACAGGGGGACCTACGAGCAGTACTTC.

V gene TRBV11-2 combines with J gene TRBJ2-1; D might be TRBD2 (6 bases). The CDR3 runs to 13 residues. Trimming removed 3 bases from V and 7 bases from J, with 10 bases in between. CDR1 SGHAT and CDR2 FQNNGV come from the germline V gene. CDR3 DNA sequence: TGTGCCAGCAGCTTGAGGCGGGATAATGAGCAGTTCTTC. Residues: CASSLRRDNEQFF.

The chain carries TRBV7-8 and TRBJ1-5, with D hard to call. Between the trimmed V and J ends, which lost 5 bases and 0 bases, there was a span of 8 bases. This CDR3 has 14 residues. Germline assignment: CDR1 SGHVS and CDR2 FQNEAQ. This chain's CDR3 is CASSGGLSNQPQHF. The DNA of the CDR3 is TGTGCCAGCAGCGGTGGACTTAGCAATCAGCCCCAGCATTTT. Full variable domain (remainder filled in from reference TRBV7-8 and TRBJ1-5): GAGVSQSPRYKVAKRGQDVALRCDPISGHVSLFWYQQALGQGPEFLTYFQNEAQLDKSGLPSDRFFAERPEGSVSTLKIQRTQQEDSAVYLCASSGGLSNQPQHFGDGTRLSIL.

The chain is built from TRBV28 and TRBJ2-1, with a weak D call TRBD1 (6 bases). V was cut by 6 bases and J by 8 bases, with 17 bases left in between. Germline loops: CDR1 MDHEN, CDR2 SYDVKM. The length of the CDR3 is 14 residues. CDR3 nucleotides: TGTGCCAGCAGCTTAGGGGCAGGGGACGATGAGCAGTTCTTC. Translated: CASSLGAGDDEQFF.

This clone was observed a few times. V and J are TRBV6-1 and TRBJ2-5; TRBD1 aligns across 8 bases. Per germline, CDR1 MNHNS and CDR2 SASEGT. V was pared by 7 bases and J by 4 bases, with 5 bases of the junction left unmatched. The length of the CDR3 is 13 residues. CDR3 region: CASKTGDRETQYF. The CDR3 nucleotides are TGTGCCAGCAAGACAGGGGATCGAGAGACCCAGTACTTC.

This rearrangement joins TRBV6-1 to TRBJ1-1, with 10 bases matching TRBD1. Trimming at V came to 6 bases and at J to 7 bases, leaving 8 bases not matched to a gene. The germline V gene has CDR1 MNHNS and CDR2 SASEGT. This CDR3 has 14 residues. In nucleotides, the CDR3 is TGTGCCAGCAGGACAGGGGGCATGCTTGGTGAAGCTTTCTTT. Amino acids: CASRTGGMLGEAFF.

The chain employs TRBV21-1 and TRBJ2-7; TRBD2, the table's D call, was not compared with the DNA. TRBV21-1 constitutes a pseudogene. The CDR3 sequence is 13 residues long. This CDR3 is CASTRTGVYEQYF. The CDR3 coding sequence is TGTGCCAGCACCCGGACTGGAGTCTACGAGCAGTACTTC.

The V and J genes are TRBV7-6 and TRBJ2-1; tentative D call: TRBD1 (6 bases). CDR3 length: 14 residues. The germline CDR1 and CDR2 sequences are SGHVS and FNYEAQ. V lost 1 base and J 9 bases, leaving 13 bases between the germline ends. The DNA of the CDR3 is TGTGCCAGCAGCTTAGGGCTGGGGGCGCGTGAGCAGTTCTTC. It translates to CASSLGLGAREQFF.

V is TRBV7-2 and J is TRBJ1-3; D is unclear. This CDR3 is built from 13 residues. V was clipped by 1 base and J by 1 base, with 2 bases between them. Germline V gives CDR1 SGHTA, CDR2 FQGNSA. The CDR3 region has the DNA TGTGCCAGCAGCTTAGGGTCTGGAAACACCATATATTTT. Translated, it gives CASSLGSGNTIYF.

J is TRBJ2-1 and V is TRBV5-1; the match to TRBD2 covers 8 bases. The V gene's germline CDR1 is SGHRS and CDR2 YFSETQ. This CDR3 spans 16 amino acids. V lost 0 bases, J lost 6 bases, and 8 bases stayed unmatched. The CDR3 DNA follows: TGCGCCAGCAGCTTGGGTTTAGCGGGATATATCAATGAGCAGTTCTTC. It translates to CASSLGLAGYINEQFF.

This sequence joins TRBV29-1 and TRBJ2-1; D perhaps matches TRBD2 (5 bases). The CDR3 is 11 residues long. The germline V and J ends were trimmed by 6 bases and 3 bases, with 6 bases remaining between them. Germline CDR1 reads SQVTM; CDR2 reads ANQGSEA. Written as DNA, the CDR3 is TGCAGCGTGGACTTCTACAATGAGCAGTTCTTC. Translation gives CSVDFYNEQFF.

The rearrangement uses TRBV11-1 and TRBJ2-5; 9 bases fit TRBD1. This CDR3 has 15 amino acids. Germline V lookup: CDR1 SGHAT, CDR2 FQDESV (reference sequence). The V gene end was trimmed by 1 base and the J gene end by 4 bases; junction bases not matched to a gene: 4. The CDR3 is CASSLGTGAGETQYF. For the CDR3, the DNA is TGTGCCAGCAGCTTAGGGACAGGGGCGGGAGAGACCCAGTACTTC.

This chain joins TRBV7-3 and TRBJ2-1, with 7 bases that match TRBD2. The CDR3 runs 15 residues. The junction had 6 bases not matched to a gene; V was cut back by 2 bases and J by 5 bases. Germline V gene sequence: CDR1 SGHTA, CDR2 FQGTGA. Here the CDR3 reads CASSLVAGVNNEQFF. For the CDR3, the DNA is TGTGCCAGCAGCTTAGTAGCGGGTGTCAACAATGAGCAGTTCTTC.

The chain links TRBV2 to TRBJ1-1, with TRBD1 matching over 7 bases. V shed 3 bases and J 3 bases; nucleotides not matched to a gene: 4. The CDR3 length is 14 residues. Germline V gives CDR1 SNHLY, CDR2 FYNNEI. CDR3 DNA sequence: TGTGCCAGCAGTGAGTCAGGGGGGGACACTGAAGCTTTCTTT. Its protein is CASSESGGDTEAFF. The full variable domain, in which reference TRBV2 and TRBJ1-1 provide the parts outside the CDR3, is EPEVTQTPSHQVTQMGQEVILRCVPISNHLYFYWYRQILGQKVEFLVSFYNNEISEKSEIFDDQFSVERPDGSNFTLKIRSTKLEDSAMYFCASSESGGDTEAFFGQGTRLTVV.

By sample fraction, this clone is medium-sized. V and J are TRBV2 and TRBJ1-1; TRBD1 is a possible D gene (6 bases). The germline V and J ends were trimmed by 6 bases and 6 bases, with 14 bases remaining between them. Germline loops: CDR1 SNHLY, CDR2 FYNNEI. The length of the CDR3 is 13 residues. CDR3 residues: CASRWTVLPEAFF. CDR3 sequence (DNA): TGTGCCAGCAGATGGACAGTACTCCCTGAAGCTTTCTTT.

This chain links TRBV6-5 with TRBJ2-7, with 8 positions matching TRBD1. The CDR3 is 15 amino acids. The ends lost 4 bases at V and 6 bases at J; junction bases unmatched: 11. Germline CDR1 and CDR2: MNHEY and SVGAGI. Here the CDR3 reads CASSFSGQGTVEQYF. In DNA form, the CDR3 reads TGTGCCAGCAGTTTTTCAGGACAGGGTACGGTCGAGCAGTACTTC.

This clone has a handful of counts. The genes are TRBV7-9 and TRBJ1-2; D may be TRBD1 (5 bases). The V and J ends lost 3 bases and 4 bases respectively, with 9 bases between them. The germline V gene encodes CDR1 SEHNR and CDR2 FQNEAQ (reference sequence). This CDR3 region has 13 residues. CDR3 DNA sequence: TGTGCCAGCAGCTTGGAGGGGCTCTATGGCTACACCTTC. Translation gives CASSLEGLYGYTF.

The V call is TRBV5-4, the J call TRBJ1-1; 10 bases are shared with TRBD1. V was clipped by 4 bases and J by 6 bases; unmatched bases: 9. This CDR3 has 15 residues. Germline V gene lookup returns CDR1 SGHNT and CDR2 YYREEE (reference sequence). CDR3 bases: TGTGCCAGCAGCCCATGGACAGGGGGAATCTCTGAAGCTTTCTTT. It specifies CASSPWTGGISEAFF.

This clone was counted a few times. CDR3 protein: CASSQGNGGSQYF. DNA for the CDR3: TGCGCCAGCAGCCAAGGTAACGGGGGATCGCAGTATTTT. The rearrangement uses TRBV4-1 and TRBJ2-3; a weak D match, TRBD2 (6 bases). The CDR3 spans 13 residues. Germline values: CDR1 MGHRA, CDR2 YSYEKL. Between the trimmed V and J ends, which lost 1 base and 10 bases, there was a span of 12 bases.

The chain links TRBV19 to TRBJ2-7; 8 bases are a match to TRBD2. CDR1 and CDR2 from the germline V gene are LNHDA and SQIVND (reference sequence). Trimming removed 5 bases from V and 2 bases from J; junction bases left unmatched: 5. The length of the CDR3 is 14 residues. This chain's CDR3 is CASSFRTSTYEQYF. CDR3 DNA: TGTGCCAGTAGTTTCAGGACTAGCACCTACGAGCAGTACTTC. Full variable domain (remainder filled in from reference TRBV19 and TRBJ2-7): DGGITQSPKYLFRKEGQNVTLSCEQNLNHDAMYWYRQDPGQGLRLIYYSQIVNDFQKGDIAEGYSVSREKKESFPLTVTSAQKNPTAFYLCASSFRTSTYEQYFGPGTRLTVT.

The chain links TRBV11-3 to TRBJ2-2; D remains ambiguous. The CDR3 extends over 14 amino acids. Germline values: CDR1 SGHNT, CDR2 YENEEA. Trimming shortened V by 4 bases and J by 1 base, and 7 bases separated the two germline ends. The CDR3 nucleotides are TGTGCCAGCAGCTACGCAGGGAACACCGGGGAGCTGTTTTTT. Translation gives CASSYAGNTGELFF.

The chain uses TRBV2 and TRBJ1-6, with 11 bases identical to TRBD1. The CDR3 is 15 residues long. Germline V lookup: CDR1 SNHLY, CDR2 FYNNEI. J lost 7 bases, V lost 7 bases, and 6 bases had no gene match. The CDR3 protein is CASNSGQGVNSPLHF. CDR3 DNA sequence: TGTGCCAGCAATTCGGGACAGGGGGTCAATTCACCCCTCCACTTT.

The V gene is TRBV5-8, the J gene TRBJ1-3; D is possibly TRBD1 (5 bases). This CDR3 has 16 residues. Germline V gives CDR1 SGHTS, CDR2 YDEGEE. Trimming left V 3 bases short and J 0 bases short, with 13 bases between. The CDR3 sequence is CASSYQGPSSGNTIYF. Written as DNA, the CDR3 is TGTGCCAGCAGCTATCAGGGCCCCAGCTCTGGAAACACCATATATTTT.

The chain recombines TRBV7-8 with TRBJ2-7; 7 bases match TRBD2. The V and J ends lost 5 bases and 3 bases, in that order; junction bases with no gene match: 7. The CDR3 contains 14 residues. Germline CDR1 is SGHVS and CDR2 is FQNEAQ. CDR3 amino acids: CASSLLAGDYEQYF. CDR3 nucleotide sequence: TGTGCCAGCAGCCTACTCGCGGGAGACTACGAGCAGTACTTC.